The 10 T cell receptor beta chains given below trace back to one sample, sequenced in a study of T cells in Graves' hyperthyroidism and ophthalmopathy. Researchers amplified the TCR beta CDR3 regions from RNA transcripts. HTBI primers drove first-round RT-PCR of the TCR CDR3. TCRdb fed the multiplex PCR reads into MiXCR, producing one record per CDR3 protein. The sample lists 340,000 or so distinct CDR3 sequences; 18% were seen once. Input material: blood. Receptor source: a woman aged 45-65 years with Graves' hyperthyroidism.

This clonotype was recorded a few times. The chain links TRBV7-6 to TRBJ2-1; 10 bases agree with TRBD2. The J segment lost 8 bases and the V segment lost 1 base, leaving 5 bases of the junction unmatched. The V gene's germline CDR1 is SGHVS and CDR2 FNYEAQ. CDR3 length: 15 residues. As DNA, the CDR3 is TGTGCCAGCAGCTTAGGTCTAGCGGGAGAGTATGAGCAGTTCTTC. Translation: CASSLGLAGEYEQFF.

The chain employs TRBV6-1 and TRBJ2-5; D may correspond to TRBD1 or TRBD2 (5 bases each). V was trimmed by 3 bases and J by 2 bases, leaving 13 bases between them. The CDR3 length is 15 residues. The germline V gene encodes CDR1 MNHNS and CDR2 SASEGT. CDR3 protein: CASSDLTGGQETQYF. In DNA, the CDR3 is TGTGCCAGCAGTGACCTTACTGGGGGACAAGAGACCCAGTACTTC.

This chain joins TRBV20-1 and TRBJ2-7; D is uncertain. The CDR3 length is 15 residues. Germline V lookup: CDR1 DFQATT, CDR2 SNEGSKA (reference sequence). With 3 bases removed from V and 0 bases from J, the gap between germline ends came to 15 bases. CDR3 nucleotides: TGCAGTGCTAGGCCCCCTGAGGACCCCTCCTACGAGCAGTACTTC. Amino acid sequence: CSARPPEDPSYEQYF.

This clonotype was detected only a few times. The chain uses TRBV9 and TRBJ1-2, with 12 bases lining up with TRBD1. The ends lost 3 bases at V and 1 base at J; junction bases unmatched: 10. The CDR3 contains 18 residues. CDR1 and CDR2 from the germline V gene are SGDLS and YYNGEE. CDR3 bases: TGTGCCAGCAGCGACCGTCTCGGGACAGGGGGCTATAACTATGGCTACACCTTC. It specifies CASSDRLGTGGYNYGYTF. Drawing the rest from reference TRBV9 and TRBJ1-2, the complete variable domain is DSGVTQTPKHLITATGQRVTLRCSPRSGDLSVYWYQQSLDQGLQFLIQYYNGEERAKGNILERFSAQQFPDLHSELNLSSLELGDSALYFCASSDRLGTGGYNYGYTFGSGTRLTVV.

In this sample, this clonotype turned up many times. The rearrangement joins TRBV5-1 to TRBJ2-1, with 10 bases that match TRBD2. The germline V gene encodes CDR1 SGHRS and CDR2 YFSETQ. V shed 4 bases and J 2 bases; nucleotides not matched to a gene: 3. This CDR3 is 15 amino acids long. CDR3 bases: TGCGCCAGCAGCGCCGGGACTAGCGCCTACAATGAGCAGTTCTTC. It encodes CASSAGTSAYNEQFF.

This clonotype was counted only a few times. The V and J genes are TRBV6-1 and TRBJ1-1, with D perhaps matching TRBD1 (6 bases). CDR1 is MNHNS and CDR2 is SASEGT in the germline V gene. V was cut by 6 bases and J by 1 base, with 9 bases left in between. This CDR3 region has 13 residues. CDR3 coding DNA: TGTGCCAGCAGAACACAGGGGAACACTGAAGCTTTCTTT. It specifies CASRTQGNTEAFF.

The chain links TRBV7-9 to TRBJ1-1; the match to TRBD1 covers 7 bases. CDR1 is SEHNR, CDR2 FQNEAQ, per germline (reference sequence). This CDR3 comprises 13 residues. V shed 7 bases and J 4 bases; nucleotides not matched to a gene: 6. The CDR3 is CASTKGGPTEAFF. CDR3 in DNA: TGTGCCAGCACAAAAGGGGGCCCCACTGAAGCTTTCTTT.

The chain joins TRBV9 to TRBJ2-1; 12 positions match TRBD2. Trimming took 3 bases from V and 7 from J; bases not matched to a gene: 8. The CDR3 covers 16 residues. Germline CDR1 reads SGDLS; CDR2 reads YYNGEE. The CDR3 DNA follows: TGTGCCAGCAGCGATAACCTAGCGGGAGGGCGAAATGAGCAGTTCTTC. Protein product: CASSDNLAGGRNEQFF. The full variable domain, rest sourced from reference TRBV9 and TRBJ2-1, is DSGVTQTPKHLITATGQRVTLRCSPRSGDLSVYWYQQSLDQGLQFLIQYYNGEERAKGNILERFSAQQFPDLHSELNLSSLELGDSALYFCASSDNLAGGRNEQFFGPGTRLTVL.

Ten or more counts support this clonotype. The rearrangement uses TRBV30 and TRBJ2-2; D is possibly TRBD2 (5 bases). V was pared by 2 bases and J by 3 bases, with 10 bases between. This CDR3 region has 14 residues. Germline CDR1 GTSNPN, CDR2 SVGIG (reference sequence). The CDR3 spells CAWSKLVYTGELFF. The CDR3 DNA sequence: TGTGCCTGGAGTAAACTAGTTTACACCGGGGAGCTGTTTTTT.

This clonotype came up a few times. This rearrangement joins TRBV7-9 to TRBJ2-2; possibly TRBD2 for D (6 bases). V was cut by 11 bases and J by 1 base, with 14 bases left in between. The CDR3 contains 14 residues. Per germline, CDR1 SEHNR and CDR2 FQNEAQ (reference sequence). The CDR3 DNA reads TGTGCCGGGAGGAGATCGTTGAACACCGGGGAGCTGTTTTTT. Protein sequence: CAGRRSLNTGELFF.